Sequencing of this T cell receptor (beta chain) was carried out in a study of T cell responses to AZD1222 COVID-19 vaccine. Whole-study results and caveats: Among spike-specific TCRs, nearly half reportedly target unmutated variant regions.

This clone was recorded only once. Its antigen is currently unknown. The repertoire was sequenced with immunoSEQ multiplex PCR; TCRdb's copy has only in-frame clones and lacks some. The sample shows roughly 75,000 clones, 80% to 85% of them seen only once. The length of the CDR3 is 13 residues. The V end was cut by 4 bases, the J end by 6 bases, with 11 bases between. Germline lookup yields CDR1 MGHDK and CDR2 SYGVNS. The chain employs TRBV25-1 and TRBJ2-3; possible D gene TRBD2, 7 bases. The source is an adult in good health. The input for sequencing was peripheral blood, taken on day 0 of AZD1222 vaccination. CDR3 region: CASSGGGADTQYF. The CDR3 nucleotides read TGTGCCAGCAGTGGTGGGGGGGCCGATACGCAGTATTTT.